Below are 2 T cell receptor beta chains sequenced from a single sample in a study of blood T cell repertoires in COVID-19. TCRdb's copy holds only in-frame clones and misses some; the assay was immunoSEQ multiplex PCR. The sample lists approximately 190,000 clones, about 80% occurring once. Sequenced input: peripheral blood. These receptors all come from a human donor with acute or convalescent COVID-19. The donor label of this sample is uncertain.

This chain links TRBV19 with TRBJ2-5; D call uncertain. Trimming cost V 5 bases and J 6 bases, with 19 bases left between them. Germline assignment: CDR1 LNHDA and CDR2 SQIVND (reference sequence). This CDR3 has 15 amino acids. In DNA form, the CDR3 reads TGTGCCAGTAGTTCCTCGGGTCCCCTCCGGCAGACCCAGTACTTC. Its translation is CASSSSGPLRQTQYF.

The V call is TRBV28, the J call TRBJ1-3; D unresolved. V lost 6 bases and J lost 0, with 12 bases in between. Germline V gives CDR1 MDHEN, CDR2 SYDVKM. This CDR3 has 15 residues. Here the CDR3 reads CASSDARNSGNTIYF. The CDR3 DNA reads as TGTGCCAGCAGCGATGCCAGGAACTCTGGAAACACCATATATTTT.